The clone carrying this TCR beta chain was counted many times. Amplification targeted TCR beta CDR3 regions from RNA transcripts. The TCR CDR3 was amplified in a first-round RT-PCR using the HTBI primer set. TCRdb fed the multiplex PCR reads into MiXCR, producing one record per CDR3 protein. The table shows hundreds of thousands of distinct CDR3 sequences, with about 12% occurring only once. The sample is drawn from a study of T cells in Graves' hyperthyroidism and ophthalmopathy. The CDR3 loop spans 18 amino acids. Trimming took 6 bases from V and 3 from J; bases not matched to a gene: 17. Germline CDR1 is MNHNS and CDR2 is SASEGT.

The chain uses TRBV6-1 and TRBJ1-1, with 9 positions matching TRBD1. The clonotype comes from a woman aged 18-29 years with Graves' hyperthyroidism. Material: blood. The CDR3 nucleotides read TGTGCCAGCAGAACACCCGGTTCGGGACAGGGCGCTTACACTGAAGCTTTCTTT. Translation: CASRTPGSGQGAYTEAFF.